This record looks at one TCR beta chain sequence and its context. What it recognizes is unknown. V shed 5 bases, J shed 13 bases, and the junction held 5 bases outside the gene matches. This CDR3 spans 11 amino acids. Per the germline V gene, CDR1 is DFQATT and CDR2 is SNEGSKA (reference sequence). TCRdb recomputed calls from the RT-PCR reads with MiXCR, one row per CDR3 protein. The sample contains about 530,000 distinct CDR3 sequences, approximately 10% of which appear only once. The data were obtained in a study of response to subunit inactivated influenza vaccine. Study-level points and caveats: The study's authors posited that every seasonal influenza vaccination enlists few new T cells.

The J gene is TRBJ2-1, the V gene TRBV20-1; 10 bases fit TRBD1. This TCR was recovered from a middle-aged man who received an inactivated influenza vaccine. Sequencing was performed on PBMCs from blood, taken on the day of vaccination. As DNA, the CDR3 is TGCAGTGCTGGGGACAGGGGTGATCAGTTCTTC. It yields the protein CSAGDRGDQFF.